This T cell receptor (beta chain) was sequenced during a study of graft-versus-host responses after intestinal transplantation. The V gene's germline CDR1 is MNHNS and CDR2 SASEGT. The CDR3 is made up of 13 amino acids. The V end was cut by 2 bases, the J end by 8 bases, with 12 bases between. Profiled with immunoSEQ multiplex PCR; TCRdb holds only in-frame clones, not every one. The sample lists around 100,000 clones, over 75% seen once, with 0.85% to 1% in the top ten. Comment on this clone: The target antigen is unknown.

This specimen consisted of unstimulated CD4+ T cells sorted from spleen or lymph node cells, obtained before transplant. The TCR comes from a human donor who was the organ donor for an intestinal transplant. The rearrangement links TRBV6-1 to TRBJ1-2; D uncertain. CDR3 sequence: CASSESTGLGYTF. The CDR3 region has the DNA TGTGCCAGCAGTGAATCGACGGGCCTAGGCTACACCTTC.